The rows below give T cell receptor beta chains drawn from one sample of a study of blood T cell repertoires in COVID-19. Using immunoSEQ multiplex PCR, the repertoire was profiled, and TCRdb retains in-frame clones only, with some absent. The repertoire has under 200,000 clones, 75% to 85% of them found once; the top ten carry 1.5% to 1.9%. The sequencing sample was made of peripheral blood. These receptors were collected from a human donor in a cohort sampled during active COVID-19. The CDR3 runs from the conserved cysteine through the conserved F or W. D genes are given only for firm matches. Clone size, where shown, is once, few, many, or a class for clones that have expanded.

J gene,V gene,clone size,D gene,CDR3 protein,CDR3 DNA
TRBJ2-3,TRBV3-1/TRBV3-2,.,.,CASSQDPTGRADTQYF,TGTGCCAGCAGCCAAGATCCTACAGGGAGGGCAGATACGCAGTATTTT
TRBJ2-7,TRBV7-2,.,TRBD2,CASSLGGGGTYEQYF,TGTGCCAGCAGCTTGGGCGGCGGGGGGACCTACGAGCAGTACTTC
TRBJ2-7,TRBV3-1/TRBV3-2,.,TRBD2,CASIRASGGASYEQYF,TGTGCCAGCATTAGGGCTAGCGGGGGAGCATCATACGAGCAGTACTTC
TRBJ1-2,TRBV6-4,.,.,CASSDRGGGYGYTF,TGTGCCAGCAGTGACAGAGGGGGTGGCTATGGCTACACCTTC
TRBJ1-1,TRBV27,.,TRBD1,CASSSWTGGNTEAFF,TGTGCCAGCAGTTCCTGGACAGGGGGGAACACTGAAGCTTTCTTT
TRBJ1-2,TRBV5-6,few,.,CASSPGAGYTF,TGTGCCAGCAGCCCAGGGGCCGGCTACACCTTC
TRBJ2-2,TRBV20-1,.,.,CSAPQGRELFF,TGCAGTGCTCCCCAGGGAAGGGAGCTGTTTTTT
TRBJ1-3,TRBV7-8,.,TRBD1,CASSGRDRGLVGSGNTIYF,TGTGCCAGCAGCGGCCGGGACAGGGGGCTCGTCGGATCTGGAAACACCATATATTTT
TRBJ1-1,TRBV27,.,.,CASRSTGNTEAFF,TGTGCCAGCAGGTCGACAGGGAACACTGAAGCTTTCTTT
TRBJ1-1,TRBV7-8,.,.,CASSLLGDRSSRAFF,TGTGCCAGCAGCTTATTAGGGGATCGGTCCTCGCGAGCTTTCTTT
TRBJ2-1,TRBV7-6,few,TRBD2,CASSLYTGRPNNEQFF,TGTGCCAGCAGCCTCTACACCGGGAGGCCGAACAATGAGCAGTTCTTC
TRBJ2-1,TRBV3-1/TRBV3-2,.,TRBD2,CASSHEAGAGDNEQFF,TGTGCCAGCAGCCATGAAGCGGGGGCGGGAGACAATGAGCAGTTCTTC
TRBJ1-5,TRBV25-1,.,.,CASSVGGGDSNQPQHF,TGTGCCAGCAGTGTGGGTGGGGGGGATAGCAATCAGCCCCAGCATTTT
TRBJ1-6,TRBV6-5,.,.,CASQEGLSSPLHF,TGTGCCAGCCAGGAAGGCCTCAGCTCACCCCTCCACTTT
TRBJ2-6,TRBV9,.,.,CASSVEPGYGANVLTF,TGTGCCAGCAGCGTAGAACCCGGGTATGGGGCCAACGTCCTGACTTTC
TRBJ2-7,TRBV5-1,.,.,CASRSQGYYEQYF,TGCGCCAGCAGATCTCAGGGTTACTACGAGCAGTACTTC
TRBJ2-5,TRBV5-1,.,TRBD1,CASSPRTGATIQETQYF,TGCGCCAGCAGCCCCAGGACAGGGGCTACAATACAAGAGACCCAGTACTTC
TRBJ1-1,TRBV19,.,.,CASSITGANTEAFF,TGTGCCAGTAGTATAACAGGAGCGAACACTGAAGCTTTCTTT
TRBJ2-1,TRBV4-3,.,.,CASSLRGAGEQFF,TGCGCCAGCAGCCTCAGGGGCGCAGGTGAGCAGTTCTTC
TRBJ2-3,TRBV23-1,.,.,CASSHGPPEGDTQYF,TGCGCCAGCAGTCACGGACCCCCCGAGGGAGATACGCAGTATTTT
TRBJ2-3,TRBV7-2,.,TRBD2,CASSSHPGTSGGAGDTQYF,TGTGCCAGCAGCTCACACCCCGGGACTAGCGGGGGGGCAGGAGATACGCAGTATTTT
TRBJ2-2,TRBV5-1,.,TRBD2,CASVLAGGGTGELFF,TGCGCCAGCGTACTAGCGGGAGGAGGAACCGGGGAGCTGTTTTTT
TRBJ1-6,TRBV28,.,.,CASSFGGGISHNSPLHF,TGTGCCAGCAGTTTTGGGGGAGGGATTTCCCATAATTCACCCCTCCACTTT
TRBJ2-6,TRBV7-3,.,TRBD2,CASSLRGASGLSGANVLTF,TGTGCCAGCAGCTTAAGAGGGGCTAGCGGGCTCTCTGGGGCCAACGTCCTGACTTTC
TRBJ1-5,TRBV11-2,.,.,CASSLAGVNQPQHF,TGTGCCAGCAGCTTAGCAGGGGTGAATCAGCCCCAGCATTTT
TRBJ2-1,TRBV10-3,.,.,CAISRDSQIYNEQFF,TGTGCCATCAGCCGGGACTCACAGATCTACAATGAGCAGTTCTTC
TRBJ1-1,TRBV19,few,.,CASSIGVIEAFF,TGTGCCAGTAGTATAGGAGTAATTGAAGCTTTCTTT
TRBJ2-7,TRBV21-1,.,.,CASSKGVSRVEQYF,TGTGCCAGCAGCAAAGGAGTCTCTCGGGTCGAGCAGTACTTC
TRBJ2-4,TRBV7-9,.,TRBD1,CASSLGDRGERAKNIQYF,TGTGCCAGCAGCTTAGGAGACAGGGGTGAAAGGGCCAAAAACATTCAGTACTTC
TRBJ2-1,TRBV5-1,.,TRBD1,CASSLEAGGVEQFF,TGCGCCAGCAGCTTGGAGGCAGGGGGAGTTGAGCAGTTCTTC
TRBJ2-1,TRBV5-1,.,.,CASSLESFAYNEQFF,TGCGCCAGCAGCTTGGAAAGCTTCGCCTACAATGAGCAGTTCTTC
TRBJ1-4,TRBV6-5,.,TRBD1,CASTYRSGTGAEKLFF,TGTGCCAGCACTTACAGGTCCGGGACAGGGGCTGAAAAACTGTTTTTT
TRBJ1-5,TRBV19,.,TRBD1,CASRGTGGRGNQPQHF,TGTGCCAGTAGAGGGACAGGGGGGAGAGGCAATCAGCCCCAGCATTTT
TRBJ2-5,TRBV7-3,.,TRBD1,CASSERQGGETQYF,TGTGCCAGCAGCGAAAGACAGGGCGGGGAGACCCAGTACTTC
TRBJ1-1,TRBV18,.,.,CASSPQGINTEAFF,TGTGCCAGCTCGCCCCAGGGGATAAACACTGAAGCTTTCTTT
TRBJ2-7,TRBV12-3/TRBV12-4,once,.,CASSPGGLDEQYF,TGTGCCAGCAGTCCAGGTGGGCTGGACGAGCAGTACTTC
TRBJ1-2,TRBV10-3,.,.,CAISESSRGYGYTF,TGTGCCATCAGTGAGTCGTCCAGGGGCTATGGCTACACCTTC
TRBJ2-5,TRBV3-1/TRBV3-2,.,TRBD2,CASSQISGGNQETQYF,TGTGCCAGCAGCCAAATTAGCGGGGGGAATCAAGAGACCCAGTACTTC
TRBJ1-4,TRBV6-5,.,.,CASSYGFTTRREKLFF,TGTGCCAGCAGTTACGGGTTCACTACCCGGCGAGAAAAACTGTTTTTT
TRBJ2-3,TRBV19,.,.,CASSRATRAADTQYF,TGTGCCAGTAGTCGGGCGACTAGAGCTGCAGATACGCAGTATTTT
TRBJ2-7,TRBV15,.,.,CATSRDISGDEQYF,TGTGCCACCAGCAGAGATATATCCGGGGACGAGCAGTACTTC
TRBJ1-1,TRBV2,.,TRBD1,CASSEHGQGTEAFF,TGTGCCAGCAGTGAACACGGACAGGGGACTGAAGCTTTCTTT